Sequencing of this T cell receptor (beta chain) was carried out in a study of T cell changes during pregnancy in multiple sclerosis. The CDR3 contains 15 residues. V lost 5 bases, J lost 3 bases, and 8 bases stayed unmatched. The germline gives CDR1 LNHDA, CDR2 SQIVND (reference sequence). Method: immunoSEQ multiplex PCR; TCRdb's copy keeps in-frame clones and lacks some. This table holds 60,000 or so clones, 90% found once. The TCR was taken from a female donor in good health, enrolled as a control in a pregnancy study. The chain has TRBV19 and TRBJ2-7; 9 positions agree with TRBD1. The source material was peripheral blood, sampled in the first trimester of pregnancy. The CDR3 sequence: CASSPGTGPFYEQYF. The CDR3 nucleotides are TGTGCCAGTAGTCCGGGGACAGGGCCGTTCTACGAGCAGTACTTC.